This is a list of T cell receptor beta chains from one sample in a study of blood T cell repertoires in COVID-19. The protocol was immunoSEQ multiplex PCR, while the TCRdb copy is restricted to in-frame clones and leaves out a portion. The table lists 430,000 or so clones, over 75% of them singletons. Sequenced sample: PBMCs or T cells enriched from blood (not recorded which). These receptors all come from a woman in her forties who had recovered from COVID-19. Each CDR3 is given with its conserved first and last residue. D genes are given only for firm matches. Not every row has a clone size; where given, it reads once, few, many or a size class.

J gene | V gene | D gene | clone size | CDR3 protein | CDR3 DNA
TRBJ1-5 | TRBV5-6 | TRBD1 | . | CASSSRDRSNQPQHF | TGTGCCAGCAGCTCCCGGGACAGAAGCAATCAGCCCCAGCATTTT
TRBJ2-1 | TRBV9 | TRBD1 | . | CAPLTGGLSSYNEQFF | TGTGCCCCTCTTACAGGGGGTTTAAGCTCCTACAATGAGCAGTTCTTC
TRBJ2-3 | TRBV10-1 | . | . | CASSIAGGQDTQYF | TGCGCCAGCTCTATAGCAGGGGGGCAGGATACGCAGTATTTT
TRBJ2-7 | TRBV7-9 | . | . | CASSPQATHEQYF | TGTGCCAGCAGCCCCCAAGCCACCCACGAGCAGTACTTC
TRBJ1-1 | TRBV9 | . | . | CASSVLDMNTEAFF | TGTGCCAGCAGCGTACTTGACATGAACACTGAAGCTTTCTTT
TRBJ2-7 | TRBV6-5 | TRBD2 | . | CASGTRGEQYF | TGTGCCAGCGGGACTAGAGGCGAGCAGTACTTC
TRBJ2-1 | TRBV7-6 | . | once | CASSGRSFDEQFF | TGTGCCAGCAGCGGGAGGTCTTTCGATGAGCAGTTCTTC
TRBJ1-4 | TRBV5-1 | TRBD1 | . | CASSSTGGSEKLFF | TGCGCCAGCAGCTCGACAGGGGGCAGTGAAAAACTGTTTTTT
TRBJ2-3 | TRBV28 | TRBD2 | . | CASSLGLADTQYF | TGTGCCAGCAGTCTAGGACTAGCAGATACGCAGTATTTT
TRBJ2-2 | TRBV6-4 | TRBD1 | . | CASREQGETGELFF | TGTGCCAGCAGAGAACAGGGGGAAACCGGGGAGCTGTTTTTT
TRBJ2-5 | TRBV4-1 | . | . | CASSHLRTVQETQYF | TGCGCCAGCAGCCATCTTAGGACAGTACAAGAGACCCAGTACTTC
TRBJ1-1 | TRBV30 | . | . | CAWSFWGGTEAFF | TGTGCCTGGAGCTTCTGGGGAGGAACTGAAGCTTTCTTT
TRBJ2-7 | TRBV11-2 | TRBD2 | . | CASSLKLAWDEQYF | TGTGCCAGCAGCTTAAAACTAGCGTGGGACGAGCAGTACTTC
TRBJ1-2 | TRBV6-6 | TRBD1 | . | CASETTDRGLGGYTF | TGTGCCAGTGAAACCACCGACAGGGGGCTGGGGGGCTACACCTTC
TRBJ2-7 | TRBV5-4 | . | . | CASSLGGIEQYF | TGTGCCAGCAGCTTGGGAGGGATCGAGCAGTACTTC